Below, 29 T cell receptor beta chains from the same sample are listed, as sequenced in a study of T cell responses to AZD1222 COVID-19 vaccine. Sequencing was performed with immunoSEQ multiplex PCR; in TCRdb, only in-frame clones are kept and a portion is missing. The sample includes about 120,000 clones, roughly 92% of them seen just once. The sequencing here drew on peripheral blood, taken on day 0 of AZD1222 vaccination. The receptors derive from an adult in good health.

Only one count was recorded for this clone. The chain carries TRBV18 and TRBJ2-5, with 7 bases matching TRBD1. This CDR3 comprises 13 residues. CDR1 and CDR2 (germline): KGHSH, LQKENI. After removal of 6 bases from V and 5 bases from J, the junction contained 6 bases not matched to a gene. CDR3 DNA sequence: TGTGCCAGCTCCACAGGGGTAACGGAGACCCAGTACTTC. This gives the protein CASSTGVTETQYF.

The chain is built from TRBV6-5 and TRBJ1-1; D ambiguous. Trimming shortened V by 6 bases and J by 1 base, and 9 bases separated the two germline ends. Per the germline V gene, CDR1 is MNHEY and CDR2 is SVGAGI. The CDR3 spans 13 residues. The CDR3 DNA reads TGTGCCAGCAGCTACAATGGGAACACTGAAGCTTTCTTT. Amino acid sequence: CASSYNGNTEAFF.

The chain joins TRBV19 to TRBJ2-2; D is perhaps TRBD2 (5 bases). V shed 6 bases and J shed 0 bases, with 11 bases lying between them. CDR3 length: 15 amino acids. Germline V gives CDR1 LNHDA, CDR2 SQIVND (reference sequence). DNA of the CDR3: TGTGCCAGTAGGAGAGATAGCGCGAACACCGGGGAGCTGTTTTTT. It yields the protein CASRRDSANTGELFF.

CDR3 nucleotide sequence: TGTGCCAGCAGTTTAAGGCCACCAGTTCATAGCTCCTATAATTCACCCCTCCACTTT. Protein product: CASSLRPPVHSSYNSPLHF. The gene calls are TRBV27 and TRBJ1-6; unclear D gene. The germline gives CDR1 MNHEY, CDR2 SMNVEV (reference sequence). Deletions cut 2 bases from V and 0 bases from J, with 17 bases between. The CDR3 has 19 amino acids.

The chain couples TRBV10-3 to TRBJ1-1, with TRBD1 as a possible D gene (5 bases). V lost 3 bases to trimming and J lost 1 base, with 6 bases between them. The germline gives CDR1 ENHRY, CDR2 SYGVKD. This CDR3 region has 13 residues. CDR3 sequence (DNA): TGTGCCATCAGTGAAGGGGCGAACACTGAAGCTTTCTTT. This gives the protein CAISEGANTEAFF.

The chain employs TRBV6-2 or TRBV6-3 and TRBJ1-1, with 10 bases identical to TRBD1. The germline CDR1 and CDR2 sequences are MNHEY and SVGEGT. The CDR3 is 15 residues long. V lost 6 bases and J lost 3; bases outside the gene matches: 7. The CDR3 reads CASSTRTGGDTEAFF. The CDR3 region has the DNA TGTGCCAGCAGCACTCGGACAGGGGGAGACACTGAAGCTTTCTTT.

V is TRBV5-1 and J is TRBJ2-7; perhaps TRBD2 as D (5 bases). Deletions cut 0 bases from V and 0 bases from J, with 13 bases between. The CDR3 is 16 amino acids. Germline CDR1 is SGHRS and CDR2 is YFSETQ. The CDR3 DNA sequence: TGCGCCAGCAGCTTGGATGGGTCGGGAAGCTCCTACGAGCAGTACGTC. Translated, it gives CASSLDGSGSSYEQYV.

The chain carries TRBV15 and TRBJ1-2; 7 nucleotides line up with TRBD1. The ends lost 0 bases at V and 2 bases at J; junction bases unmatched: 3. The CDR3 runs 15 residues. Germline V gene data show CDR1 as LNHNV and CDR2 as YYDKDF (reference sequence). The CDR3 loop reads CATSREGGRNYGYTF. As DNA, the CDR3 is TGTGCCACCAGCAGAGAAGGGGGCCGGAACTATGGCTACACCTTC.

This clone has only a few counts. The chain links TRBV6-5 to TRBJ1-3, with D possibly TRBD1 on 5 matching bases. Deletions cut 6 bases from V and 0 bases from J, with 12 bases between. The CDR3 spans 15 residues. Germline V gene lookup returns CDR1 MNHEY and CDR2 SVGAGI. CDR3 in amino acids: CASRLQAYSGNTIYF. In DNA form, the CDR3 reads TGTGCCAGCAGATTACAGGCATACTCTGGAAACACCATATATTTT.

This chain connects TRBV5-1 to TRBJ1-1; D uncertain. The CDR3 contains 14 residues. V shed 4 bases and J shed 3 bases, with 13 bases lying between them. Germline V gene data show CDR1 as SGHRS and CDR2 as YFSETQ. This chain's CDR3 is CASSPVVLDTEAFF. The DNA for the CDR3 is TGCGCCAGCAGCCCAGTAGTCTTGGACACTGAAGCTTTCTTT. Using reference TRBV5-1 and TRBJ1-1 for the parts outside the CDR3, the full variable domain is KAGVTQTPRYLIKTRGQQVTLSCSPISGHRSVSWYQQTPGQGLQFLFEYFSETQRNKGNFPGRFSGRQFSNSRSEMNVSTLELGDSALYLCASSPVVLDTEAFFGQGTRLTVV.

The chain employs TRBV19 and TRBJ1-2; the match to TRBD1 covers 8 bases. The V gene's germline CDR1 is LNHDA and CDR2 SQIVND (reference sequence). After removal of 7 bases from V and 7 bases from J, the junction contained 8 bases not matched to a gene. CDR3 length: 13 amino acids. In DNA, the CDR3 is TGTGCCAGTACCAGGGACAGGATAAGTGGCTACACCTTC. Translating it yields CASTRDRISGYTF.

The rearrangement joins TRBV4-3 to TRBJ2-1; no definite D call. Germline CDR1 and CDR2: LGHNA and YSLEER. This CDR3 contains 15 residues. Trimming cost V 0 bases and J 7 bases, with 13 bases left between them. In DNA, the CDR3 is TGCGCCAGCAGCCAAGATCGGAGCGTTAGAAATGAGCAGTTCTTC. It specifies CASSQDRSVRNEQFF.

The chain carries TRBV29-1 and TRBJ1-1; the D gene is possibly TRBD1 (5 bases). The length of the CDR3 is 13 residues. Germline V gene lookup returns CDR1 SQVTM and CDR2 ANQGSEA. V lost 5 bases and J lost 0, with 10 bases in between. The CDR3 region is CSVRGQLNTEAFF. The CDR3 DNA follows: TGCAGCGTTAGGGGCCAGCTGAACACTGAAGCTTTCTTT.

The rearrangement joins TRBV18 to TRBJ2-3; D gene uncertain. V lost 0 bases to trimming and J lost 3 bases, with 4 bases between them. This CDR3 region has 13 residues. Germline lookup yields CDR1 KGHSH and CDR2 LQKENI. For the CDR3, the DNA is TGTGCCAGCTCACCACCGGCTACAGATACGCAGTATTTT. It codes for CASSPPATDTQYF.

The chain employs TRBV7-6 and TRBJ2-7; D perhaps matches TRBD1 (6 bases). The V gene's germline CDR1 is SGHVS and CDR2 FNYEAQ. This CDR3 is built from 14 residues. Trimming left V 0 bases short and J 2 bases short, with 8 bases between. As DNA, the CDR3 is TGTGCCAGCAGCTTAGCGGGGGCAACCTACGAGCAGTACTTC. Amino acids: CASSLAGATYEQYF.

This clone was detected once. The V call is TRBV5-6, the J call TRBJ2-1; D may be TRBD1 or TRBD2 (7 bases each). This CDR3 is 15 amino acids long. V was pared by 2 bases and J by 9 bases, with 18 bases between. CDR1 and CDR2 from the germline V gene are SGHDT and YYEEEE. The CDR3 nucleotides read TGTGCCAGCAGCTTAGTCCCAGGGGGGGCGGGTGAGCAGTTCTTC. Its protein is CASSLVPGGAGEQFF.

The CDR3 coding sequence is TGTGCCAGCATACACAGGGGTAGCAATCAGCCCCAGCATTTT. It specifies CASIHRGSNQPQHF. The chain joins TRBV5-6 to TRBJ1-5, with 7 bases identical to TRBD1. The CDR3 length is 14 residues. Germline CDR1 SGHDT, CDR2 YYEEEE. Unmatched junction bases numbered 3, after V lost 6 bases and J lost 0 bases.

The chain joins TRBV12-3 or TRBV12-4 to TRBJ1-1, with a weak D call TRBD1 (5 bases). Trimming removed 3 bases from V and 5 bases from J, with 10 bases in between. The length of the CDR3 is 13 residues. The CDR3 DNA sequence: TGTGCCAGCAGTTTGAACGGACAAACTGAAGCTTTCTTT. This sequence encodes CASSLNGQTEAFF.

In its sample, this clone was seen many times. The chain carries TRBV6-2 or TRBV6-3 and TRBJ2-2, with unresolved D. V dropped 0 bases and J dropped 6 bases, with 8 bases sitting between them. Germline CDR1 reads MNHEY; CDR2 reads SVGEGT. The CDR3 is made up of 14 amino acids. CDR3 sequence: CASSYSRVAGELFF. The CDR3 nucleotides read TGTGCCAGCAGTTACTCAAGGGTGGCCGGGGAGCTGTTTTTT.

The chain combines TRBV5-1 with TRBJ1-1, with D unclear. V shed 3 bases and J shed 0 bases, with 9 bases lying between them. The CDR3 spans 14 residues. The germline V gene encodes CDR1 SGHRS and CDR2 YFSETQ. The CDR3 DNA reads as TGCGCCAGCAGCTGGGCGGGCTTGAACACTGAAGCTTTCTTT. Its translation: CASSWAGLNTEAFF.

The chain uses TRBV6-6 and TRBJ1-1, with a weak D call TRBD1 (5 bases). V was clipped by 5 bases and J by 3 bases, with 13 bases between them. This CDR3 contains 14 residues. CDR1 and CDR2 from the germline V gene are MNHNY and SVGAGI (reference sequence). Here the CDR3 reads CASSPGTFHTEAFF. CDR3 bases: TGTGCCAGCAGTCCAGGGACTTTTCACACTGAAGCTTTCTTT.

The genes are TRBV3-1 (or the pseudogene TRBV3-2) and TRBJ2-1, with 7 bases aligning to TRBD2. The CDR3 sequence is 14 residues long. CDR1 is LGHDT, CDR2 YNNKEL, per germline (reference sequence). After removal of 0 bases from V and 7 bases from J, the junction contained 3 bases not matched to a gene. The DNA of the CDR3 is TGTGCCAGCAGCCAAGACGGGGGGAGGAATGAGCAGTTCTTC. Its protein product is CASSQDGGRNEQFF.

This clone was picked up one time. This chain uses TRBV29-1 with TRBJ2-7, with D hard to call. Germline V gene sequence: CDR1 SQVTM, CDR2 ANQGSEA. Trimming left V 7 bases short and J 4 bases short, with 11 bases between. The CDR3 length is 11 residues. CDR3 DNA sequence: TGCAGCGCCGAGGACGGGTACGAGCAGTACGTC. Translating gives CSAEDGYEQYV.

The chain joins TRBV30 to TRBJ2-1; 12 nucleotides agree with TRBD2. The trim removed 1 base at V and 2 bases at J, leaving 6 bases unmatched. The germline V gene encodes CDR1 GTSNPN and CDR2 SVGIG (reference sequence). The CDR3 consists of 17 residues. The CDR3 DNA sequence: TGTGCCTGGAGTGGCCTCGCTAGCGGGAGGGCCTACAATGAGCAGTTCTTC. As protein: CAWSGLASGRAYNEQFF. Complete variable domain (other parts from reference TRBV30 and TRBJ2-1): SQTIHQWPATLVQPVGSPLSLECTVEGTSNPNLYWYRQAAGRGLQLLFYSVGIGQISSEVPQNLSASRPQDRQFILSSKKLLLSDSGFYLCAWSGLASGRAYNEQFFGPGTRLTVL.

The rearrangement uses TRBV7-8 and TRBJ1-2; D gene uncertain. The CDR3 is made up of 17 amino acids. V was clipped by 1 base and J by 4 bases, with 19 bases between them. CDR1 and CDR2 (germline): SGHVS, FQNEAQ. This CDR3 is CASSLGPQTGDFYGYTF. DNA of the CDR3: TGTGCCAGCAGCTTAGGCCCCCAAACCGGGGATTTCTATGGCTACACCTTC.

The chain uses TRBV6-5 and TRBJ2-3, with 9 bases lining up with TRBD2. CDR1 and CDR2 (germline): MNHEY, SVGAGI. Trimming cost V 0 bases and J 4 bases; bases outside gene matches: 2. CDR3 length equals 15 residues. As DNA, the CDR3 is TGTGCCAGCAGTTACTCCGCGGGGGGGCCAGATACGCAGTATTTT. Protein product: CASSYSAGGPDTQYF.

This clone is a singleton in its sample. This chain uses TRBV18 with TRBJ1-1, with a possible D match to TRBD1 (5 bases). V was trimmed by 5 bases and J by 0 bases, leaving 10 bases between them. Germline V lookup: CDR1 KGHSH, CDR2 LQKENI. This CDR3 has 14 amino acids. CDR3: CASSEWGMNTEAFF. CDR3 nucleotide sequence: TGTGCCAGCTCAGAATGGGGGATGAACACTGAAGCTTTCTTT.

The rearrangement uses TRBV5-1 and TRBJ1-2; no firm D call. CDR1 and CDR2 from the germline V gene are SGHRS and YFSETQ. The CDR3 runs 14 residues. Trimming left V 0 bases short and J 0 bases short, with 6 bases between. The CDR3 spells CASSLDTPNYGYTF. CDR3 nucleotide sequence: TGCGCCAGCAGCTTGGACACCCCTAACTATGGCTACACCTTC.

This chain links TRBV29-1 with TRBJ1-2, with TRBD1 matching 8 bases. Unmatched junction bases numbered 4, after V lost 3 bases and J lost 1 base. CDR1 and CDR2 (germline): SQVTM, ANQGSEA. The CDR3 is 14 residues long. CDR3 nucleotides: TGCAGCGTTGAGACAGGGGACGGTAACTATGGCTACACCTTC. This codes for CSVETGDGNYGYTF.